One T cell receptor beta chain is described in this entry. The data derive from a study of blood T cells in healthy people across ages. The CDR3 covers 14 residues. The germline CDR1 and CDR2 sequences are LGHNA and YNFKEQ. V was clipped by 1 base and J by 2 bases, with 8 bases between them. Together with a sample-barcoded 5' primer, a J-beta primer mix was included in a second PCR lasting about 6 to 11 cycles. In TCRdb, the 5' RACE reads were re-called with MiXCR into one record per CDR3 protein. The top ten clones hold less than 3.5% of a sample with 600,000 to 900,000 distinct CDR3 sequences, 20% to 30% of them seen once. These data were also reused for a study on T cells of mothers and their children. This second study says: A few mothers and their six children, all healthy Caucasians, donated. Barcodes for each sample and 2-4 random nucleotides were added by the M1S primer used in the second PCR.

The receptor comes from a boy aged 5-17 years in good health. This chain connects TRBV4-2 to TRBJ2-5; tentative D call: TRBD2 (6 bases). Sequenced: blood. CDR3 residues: CASSQGGEQETQYF. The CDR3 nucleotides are TGTGCCAGCAGCCAAGGCGGGGAACAAGAGACCCAGTACTTC.